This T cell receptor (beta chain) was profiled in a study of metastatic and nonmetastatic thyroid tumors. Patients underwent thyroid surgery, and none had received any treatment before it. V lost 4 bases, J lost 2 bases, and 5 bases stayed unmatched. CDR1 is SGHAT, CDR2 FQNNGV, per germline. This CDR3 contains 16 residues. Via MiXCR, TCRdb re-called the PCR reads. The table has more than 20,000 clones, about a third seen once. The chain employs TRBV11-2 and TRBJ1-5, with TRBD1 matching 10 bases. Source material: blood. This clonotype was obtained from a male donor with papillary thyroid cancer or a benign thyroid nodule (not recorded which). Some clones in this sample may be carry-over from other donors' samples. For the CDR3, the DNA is TGTGCCAGCAGCTGGACAGGGGGATGGGGCAATCAGCCCCAGCATTTT. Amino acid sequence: CASSWTGGWGNQPQHF.